The sequence of this TCR beta chain was determined in a study of neoadjuvant anti-PD-1 for oral cavity cancer. Study information: Non-progressing patients received a fourth nivolumab dose near day 43, then surgery on days 50-56. General observations from the study: Expansion of preexisting intratumoral clones was suggested to aid response.

These oral cavity squamous cell carcinomas were HPV-negative and locally advanced. Per germline, CDR1 MGHRA and CDR2 YSYEKL. Trimming removed 0 bases at V and 3 bases at J, with 13 bases between. This CDR3 contains 16 residues. Most tumor samples had roughly 5 ug input DNA in two replicates. The table came from immunoSEQ multiplex PCR; TCRdb's copy has only in-frame clones and leaves some out. The sample holds more than 10,000 clones, over 50% seen once. Points on this clone: Its matching antigen is unknown.

This clonotype originated in a person aged 40 to 85 with oral cavity squamous cell carcinoma. This specimen was tumor tissue, taken before nivolumab (anti-PD-1) treatment. V and J are TRBV4-1 and TRBJ2-3; a possible D gene is TRBD1 (6 bases). The CDR3 region has the DNA TGCGCCAGCAGCCAAGATGAAGGCAGGGGAACAGATACGCAGTATTTT. As protein: CASSQDEGRGTDTQYF.